Presented here are 10 T cell receptor beta chains from one specimen sequenced in a study of T cells in Graves' hyperthyroidism and ophthalmopathy. Amplification targeted TCR beta CDR3 regions from RNA transcripts. RT-PCR in the first round (using the HTBI primer set) targeted the TCR CDR3. Via MiXCR, TCRdb re-called the multiplex PCR reads, giving one row per CDR3 protein. In the table there are around 800,000 distinct CDR3 sequences, roughly 40% of which are singletons. Sequenced: blood. The receptors were sampled from a man aged 18-30 years with Graves' hyperthyroidism.

Ten or more counts support this clonotype. The J gene is TRBJ2-7, the V gene TRBV10-1; D gene unclear. V lost 0 bases, J lost 1 base, and 10 bases lay in between. This CDR3 is 15 amino acids long. CDR1 WNHNN and CDR2 SYGVQD come from the germline V gene (reference sequence). The CDR3 reads CASSESIGVSYEQYF. The CDR3, as DNA: TGCGCCAGCAGTGAGTCAATTGGAGTGTCCTACGAGCAGTACTTC.

The table lists this clonotype with many counts. The V call is TRBV20-1, the J call TRBJ1-4; the D gene is possibly TRBD1 (6 bases). V lost 5 bases to trimming and J lost 10 bases, with 17 bases between them. This CDR3 has 13 amino acids. The V gene's germline CDR1 is DFQATT and CDR2 SNEGSKA (reference sequence). The CDR3 DNA follows: TGCAGTGCTGGGGGCCAGGGACAACGAAAACTGTTTTTT. Its translation: CSAGGQGQRKLFF.

The chain uses TRBV7-6 and TRBJ1-4, with a tentative D call TRBD1 (5 bases). The V gene lost 5 bases and the J gene lost 4 bases, with 17 bases spanning the gap. Germline-derived CDR1 and CDR2 are SGHVS and FNYEAQ. The CDR3 consists of 16 residues. CDR3 protein: CASSALPVGDNEKLFF. The CDR3 nucleotides read TGTGCCAGCAGCGCCCTACCTGTGGGGGATAATGAAAAACTGTTTTTT.

This clonotype showed up just once. This sequence joins TRBV5-4 and TRBJ2-7, with a tentative D call TRBD1 (7 bases). There are 18 residues in the CDR3. V lost 2 bases, J lost 4 bases, and 25 bases lay in between. CDR1 is SGHNT, CDR2 YYREEE, per germline (reference sequence). CDR3 in amino acids: CASSFFGPAGQLIYEQYF. The DNA of the CDR3 is TGTGCCAGCAGCTTCTTCGGCCCCGCGGGACAGCTAATATACGAGCAGTACTTC.

The count of this clonotype is one. The CDR3 bases are TGCAGTGCTAGACCTCTAATACCTAATGGCCCAAGCGACGAGCAGTACTTC. It translates to CSARPLIPNGPSDEQYF. The chain uses TRBV20-1 and TRBJ2-7, with no clear D. Germline-derived CDR1 and CDR2 are DFQATT and SNEGSKA (reference sequence). This CDR3 has 17 amino acids. Trimming stripped 2 bases from V and 5 bases from J, with 25 bases between.

The chain couples TRBV4-1 to TRBJ2-7; 10 bases match TRBD1. CDR3 size: 15 residues. Germline assignment: CDR1 MGHRA and CDR2 YSYEKL. The V segment lost 3 bases and the J segment 3 bases; nucleotides outside the gene matches: 5. CDR3 sequence reads: CASSHPGDRGYEQYF. DNA for the CDR3: TGCGCCAGCAGCCACCCCGGGGACAGGGGCTACGAGCAGTACTTC.

Many counts were recorded for this clonotype. The chain has TRBV2 and TRBJ1-6, with TRBD1 matching 10 bases. CDR1 and CDR2 from the germline V gene are SNHLY and FYNNEI. The CDR3 has 16 residues. V lost 6 bases, J lost 11 bases, and 13 bases stayed unmatched. The chain's CDR3 is CASSLAGTGVMTPLHF. CDR3 sequence (DNA): TGTGCCAGCAGCCTTGCTGGGACAGGGGTAATGACACCCCTCCACTTT.

This clonotype was seen repeatedly, ten times or more. J is TRBJ2-2 and V is TRBV5-1; TRBD2 is a possible D gene (5 bases). The germline V gene has CDR1 SGHRS and CDR2 YFSETQ. The CDR3 spans 16 residues. V was trimmed by 4 bases and J by 6 bases, leaving 19 bases between them. For the CDR3, the DNA is TGCGCCAGCAGCACTAGTAAAGCCGTTCGCTCCGGGGAGCTGTTTTTT. Its protein product is CASSTSKAVRSGELFF.

This clonotype showed up just a few times. The J gene is TRBJ2-7, the V gene TRBV15; 9 bases agree with TRBD1. Germline V gene data show CDR1 as LNHNV and CDR2 as YYDKDF (reference sequence). The trim removed 3 bases at V and 2 bases at J, leaving 8 bases unmatched. There are 16 residues in the CDR3. The CDR3 is CATSRIGQGPPYEQYF. The CDR3 DNA follows: TGTGCCACCAGCAGGATAGGACAGGGGCCCCCCTACGAGCAGTACTTC.

This clonotype appeared many times. The rearrangement joins TRBV24-1 to TRBJ2-2; 7 bases agree with TRBD1. Germline V gene lookup returns CDR1 KGHDR and CDR2 SFDVKD. V gave up 4 bases and J gave up 2 bases; unmatched junction bases: 3. CDR3 length: 15 residues. DNA for the CDR3: TGTGCCACCAGTGACCGGGACAGAAACACCGGGGAGCTGTTTTTT. Translation: CATSDRDRNTGELFF.